This section outlines one T cell receptor (beta chain) sequence together with its context. Its antigen is unidentified. The sample originates from a study of T cell responses to AZD1222 COVID-19 vaccine. Study-level background: Second doses were pooled across both intervals (about 4 or about 12 weeks). Findings of the study overall: With dominance at 160-218 and 743-854, vaccine-associated CD4 TCRs spanned spike. Repertoires were obtained solely post-peak T cell response.

TCRdb's copy holds only in-frame clones and misses some; the assay was immunoSEQ multiplex PCR. The sample lists around 120,000 clones, 87% occurring once. Germline CDR1 reads SGHNT; CDR2 reads YENEEA. The CDR3 has 14 residues. Trimming left V 10 bases short and J 0 bases short, with 14 bases between. This specimen was peripheral blood, taken on day 0 of AZD1222 vaccination. The rearrangement links TRBV11-3 to TRBJ2-3; D may be TRBD2 (6 bases). The sequence came from an adult in good health. The CDR3 loop reads CATSLGGSTDTQYF. For the CDR3, the DNA is TGTGCCACCTCCCTCGGGGGAAGCACAGATACGCAGTATTTT.